One and the same sample provided the 16 T cell receptor beta chains below, sequenced in a study of cytomegalovirus exposure and HLA in healthy donors. Both 60 Vbeta primers and 13 Jbeta primers went into the PCR. The repertoire was sequenced with immunoSEQ multiplex PCR; TCRdb's copy has only in-frame clones and lacks some. The sample consists of roughly 100,000 clones, around 74% of them appearing once. The sequenced sample consisted of PBMCs. These receptors all stem from a woman aged 40-49 years in good health and CMV-seropositive.

The V gene is TRBV2, the J gene TRBJ1-2; 8 bases align to TRBD1. Germline values: CDR1 SNHLY, CDR2 FYNNEI. There are 15 residues in the CDR3. V lost 6 bases, J lost 4 bases, and 10 bases stayed unmatched. This CDR3 is CASSGRDRRGYGYTF. The CDR3 DNA is TGTGCCAGCAGCGGCCGGGACAGGAGGGGCTATGGCTACACCTTC.

This clone showed up just a few times. The chain couples TRBV29-1 to TRBJ1-1; 9 nucleotides line up with TRBD1. The CDR3 is 15 residues long. Per germline, CDR1 SQVTM and CDR2 ANQGSEA. V gave up 7 bases and J gave up 6 bases; unmatched junction bases: 15. As DNA, the CDR3 is TGCAGCGCCTTTAGCCTGGACAGGGGTGGGCCTGAAGCTTTCTTT. The encoded protein is CSAFSLDRGGPEAFF.

The genes are TRBV7-9 and TRBJ1-1; 7 nucleotides match TRBD1. The CDR3 covers 14 residues. CDR1 and CDR2 from the germline V gene are SEHNR and FQNEAQ (reference sequence). The trim removed 5 bases at V and 4 bases at J, leaving 7 bases unmatched. The CDR3 loop reads CASSTSGGPTEAFF. The CDR3 DNA sequence: TGTGCCAGCAGCACTTCAGGGGGTCCCACTGAAGCTTTCTTT.

This clone has only one observation. The chain combines TRBV6-5 with TRBJ1-2; a possible D gene is TRBD1 (6 bases). This CDR3 has 13 amino acids. Trimming left V 6 bases short and J 2 bases short, with 10 bases between. In germline, CDR1 is MNHEY, CDR2 SVGAGI. This chain's CDR3 is CASSSTGNYGYTF. The DNA of the CDR3 is TGTGCCAGCAGCTCTACAGGGAACTATGGCTACACCTTC.

This rearrangement joins TRBV27 to TRBJ2-1, with 8 bases lining up with TRBD2. With V trimmed by 10 bases and J by 4 bases, 12 bases remained unmatched. Germline CDR1 and CDR2: MNHEY and SMNVEV (reference sequence). This CDR3 region has 15 residues. CDR3 in DNA: TGTGCCACCCGGTCGCCGGCGGGGGGTTACAATGAGCAGTTCTTC. Translation: CATRSPAGGYNEQFF.

The chain employs TRBV4-3 and TRBJ2-3; the match to TRBD2 covers 11 bases. Germline V gene lookup returns CDR1 LGHNA and CDR2 YSLEER. Trimming took 0 bases from V and 4 from J; bases not matched to a gene: 9. The CDR3 consists of 18 residues. CDR3 sequence: CASSQDRSGGAFADTQYF. CDR3 in DNA: TGCGCCAGCAGCCAAGACCGTAGCGGGGGGGCTTTTGCAGATACGCAGTATTTT.

This clone came up once. The V call is TRBV15, the J call TRBJ2-1, with D possibly TRBD2 on 7 matching bases. The CDR3 has 16 residues. V was shortened by 0 bases and J by 7 bases, with 16 bases between the two germline ends. CDR1 and CDR2 (germline): LNHNV, YYDKDF (reference sequence). The CDR3 DNA is TGTGCCACCAGCAGAGATGGTCACAGGGACTATAATGAGCAGTTCTTC. This codes for CATSRDGHRDYNEQFF.

V and J are TRBV15 and TRBJ1-1; TRBD1 might be the D (5 bases). This CDR3 comprises 18 residues. V shed 5 bases and J shed 4 bases, with 26 bases lying between them. CDR1 is LNHNV and CDR2 is YYDKDF in the germline V gene (reference sequence). The CDR3 DNA sequence: TGTGCCACCAGCCCCGGTTGGGGGGGTCGGCGTTTTGGCACTGAAGCTTTCTTT. This encodes CATSPGWGGRRFGTEAFF.

This chain links TRBV19 with TRBJ2-1; TRBD2 is a possible D gene (6 bases). CDR3 length: 15 amino acids. Between the trimmed V and J ends, which lost 3 bases and 11 bases, there was a span of 20 bases. Germline values: CDR1 LNHDA, CDR2 SQIVND (reference sequence). The CDR3 nucleotides are TGTGCCAGTAGTATGGGTTTTAGCGGCGAGGGTAAGCAGTTCTTC. Translation: CASSMGFSGEGKQFF.

CDR3 amino acids: CASSKAGTGQGACLICYTF. The CDR3 nucleotides read TGTGCCAGCAGCAAAGCGGGGACAGGACAGGGGGCCTGCCTCATATGCTACACCTTC. This chain links TRBV21-1 with TRBJ1-2; the table gives TRBD1 as D, unverified against the DNA. TRBV21-1 is an annotated pseudogene. This CDR3 is 19 amino acids long.

The CDR3: CASSKNRGYNSPLHF. As DNA, the CDR3 is TGTGCCAGCAGTAAGAACAGGGGGTATAATTCACCCCTCCACTTT. V gene TRBV27 combines with J gene TRBJ1-6; the match to TRBD1 covers 8 bases. Unmatched junction bases numbered 4, after V lost 5 bases and J lost 4 bases. CDR3 length: 15 amino acids. In germline, CDR1 is MNHEY, CDR2 SMNVEV (reference sequence).

This clone was seen once. The J gene is TRBJ2-7, the V gene TRBV9, with TRBD1 matching 7 bases. CDR1 is SGDLS, CDR2 YYNGEE, per germline. V dropped 3 bases and J dropped 9; count of bases not matched to a gene: 9. CDR3 length: 13 amino acids. CDR3 protein: CASSARQGTLQYF. DNA of the CDR3: TGTGCCAGCAGCGCCCGACAGGGAACACTGCAGTACTTC.

This sequence joins TRBV28 and TRBJ1-1; D not resolved. The CDR3 has 13 amino acids. Trimming took off 5 bases at V and 1 base at J, with 8 bases between the two ends. The germline gives CDR1 MDHEN, CDR2 SYDVKM. The CDR3 DNA reads as TGTGCCAGCAGTGAACCACAGAACACTGAAGCTTTCTTT. Its translation is CASSEPQNTEAFF.

This clone was counted a few times. The chain is built from TRBV27 and TRBJ1-6, with 8 bases aligning to TRBD1. J was trimmed by 12 bases and V by 5 bases; bases with no gene match: 0. CDR3 length equals 11 residues. Germline V gene data show CDR1 as MNHEY and CDR2 as SMNVEV (reference sequence). Here the CDR3 DNA reads TGTGCCAGCAGTACAGGGGGACCCCTCCACTTT. This gives the protein CASSTGGPLHF.

J is TRBJ1-2 and V is TRBV5-6; D may be TRBD1 (6 bases). This CDR3 contains 14 residues. V gave up 0 bases and J gave up 8 bases, with 14 bases separating them. Germline lookup yields CDR1 SGHDT and CDR2 YYEEEE. CDR3 DNA sequence: TGTGCCAGCAGCTTGGACAGGGTCTGGATGGGCTACACCTTC. Protein product: CASSLDRVWMGYTF. Full variable domain (rest looked up from reference TRBV5-6 and TRBJ1-2): DAGVTQSPTHLIKTRGQQVTLRCSPKSGHDTVSWYQQALGQGPQFIFQYYEEEERQRGNFPDRFSGHQFPNYSSELNVNALLLGDSALYLCASSLDRVWMGYTFGSGTRLTVV.

This chain connects TRBV5-6 to TRBJ2-5; the D is unclear. V was shortened by 4 bases and J by 5 bases, with 21 bases between the two germline ends. Per germline, CDR1 SGHDT and CDR2 YYEEEE. The CDR3 consists of 16 residues. The CDR3 nucleotides are TGTGCCAGCAGCACCCCCGGGTGGTCGCTTGTCGAGACCCAGTACTTC. Amino acid sequence: CASSTPGWSLVETQYF.